The 14 T cell receptor beta chains below were found in one sample sequenced in a study of CD8+ T cells in alopecia areata. The treatment: oral pan-JAK inhibitor, 5-10 mg twice daily. Sequencing used cDNA as its template, made by extracting RNA and reverse transcribing it. Profiling relied on immunoSEQ multiplex PCR, and the TCRdb table lists in-frame clones only, not all of them. The profile shows 200,000 or so clones, around two fifths of them singletons. This material consisted of CD4+ T cells sorted from blood, taken at approximately week 30, from a patient treated with tofacitinib. The receptors come from a human donor with alopecia areata.

V usage is TRBV5-1 and J usage is TRBJ2-1, with D tentatively TRBD2 (6 bases). The V end lost 3 bases, the J end lost 2 bases, and 12 bases lay between the germline ends. The CDR3 spans 15 residues. The germline gives CDR1 SGHRS, CDR2 YFSETQ. CDR3: CASSSEGYTYNEQFF. CDR3 DNA: TGCGCCAGCAGCTCGGAGGGGTATACCTACAATGAGCAGTTCTTC. The full variable domain, its missing parts supplied by reference TRBV5-1 and TRBJ2-1, is KAGVTQTPRYLIKTRGQQVTLSCSPISGHRSVSWYQQTPGQGLQFLFEYFSETQRNKGNFPGRFSGRQFSNSRSEMNVSTLELGDSALYLCASSSEGYTYNEQFFGPGTRLTVL.

The table lists this clone with many counts. The genes are TRBV6-6 and TRBJ1-3; no definite D call. The V gene lost 5 bases and the J gene lost 1 base, with 6 bases spanning the gap. Germline V gene data show CDR1 as MNHNY and CDR2 as SVGAGI (reference sequence). The CDR3 sequence is 13 residues long. CDR3: CASSTQSGNTIYF. The CDR3 DNA is TGTGCCAGCAGTACTCAATCTGGAAACACCATATATTTT.

The chain recombines TRBV19 with TRBJ2-2; perhaps TRBD2 as D (5 bases). V shed 8 bases and J shed 5 bases, with 18 bases lying between them. Germline V lookup: CDR1 LNHDA, CDR2 SQIVND (reference sequence). The length of the CDR3 is 15 residues. Written as DNA, the CDR3 is TGTGCCAGTGCGTTAGAGACTACGAGGACCGGGGAGCTGTTTTTT. It yields the protein CASALETTRTGELFF.

This clone was counted once. The V gene is TRBV9, the J gene TRBJ2-1, with 8 nucleotides matching TRBD1. In germline, CDR1 is SGDLS, CDR2 YYNGEE. The CDR3 loop spans 14 amino acids. The junction had 8 bases not matched to a gene; V was cut back by 7 bases and J by 5 bases. DNA for the CDR3: TGTGCCAGCTATCACCAGGGGGCCCACAATGAGCAGTTCTTC. It yields the protein CASYHQGAHNEQFF.

This clone occurred a few times. V gene TRBV11-2 combines with J gene TRBJ2-7, with a possible D match to TRBD1 (5 bases). Germline V CDR1 and CDR2: SGHAT, FQNNGV. This CDR3 comprises 13 residues. Trimming cost V 4 bases and J 4 bases, with 11 bases left between them. CDR3: CASSSSDSYEQYF. CDR3 DNA sequence: TGTGCCAGCAGCTCAAGCGACAGTTACGAGCAGTACTTC.

This chain connects TRBV5-4 to TRBJ2-7; TRBD2 matches 8 bases. CDR1 and CDR2 (germline): SGHNT, YYREEE (reference sequence). The V segment lost 4 bases and the J segment 2 bases; nucleotides outside the gene matches: 8. The CDR3 length is 15 residues. The CDR3 DNA reads TGTGCCAGCAGCCGTAAAGGCGGGAGGACCTACGAGCAGTACTTC. The encoded protein is CASSRKGGRTYEQYF.

This clone showed up just a few times. CDR3 region: CASSNPGQGAGEQYF. DNA of the CDR3: TGTGCCAGCAGCAACCCGGGACAGGGGGCTGGCGAGCAGTACTTC. The chain combines TRBV4-2 with TRBJ2-7; 12 bases line up with TRBD1. V was clipped by 5 bases and J by 6 bases; unmatched bases: 8. This CDR3 contains 15 residues. Germline values: CDR1 LGHNA, CDR2 YNFKEQ.

The genes are TRBV30 and TRBJ1-2; D might be TRBD1 (5 bases). With 0 bases removed from V and 4 bases from J, the gap between germline ends came to 15 bases. The CDR3 extends over 15 amino acids. Germline V lookup: CDR1 GTSNPN, CDR2 SVGIG (reference sequence). The CDR3 bases are TGTGCCTGGAGTGTACTGGGGGAGGTAGGCTATGGCTACACCTTC. Amino acids: CAWSVLGEVGYGYTF.

The V gene is TRBV29-1, the J gene TRBJ2-3; D call uncertain. Germline lookup yields CDR1 SQVTM and CDR2 ANQGSEA. With 2 bases removed from V and 2 bases from J, the gap between germline ends came to 5 bases. This CDR3 comprises 12 residues. The CDR3 DNA follows: TGCAGCGTTGAATTATTCACAGATACGCAGTATTTT. This translates into CSVELFTDTQYF.

This chain uses TRBV6-4 with TRBJ2-7; D is unresolved. The CDR3 loop spans 13 amino acids. From germline, CDR1 is MRHNA and CDR2 SNTAGT. The V and J ends lost 7 bases and 0 bases respectively, with 10 bases between them. The DNA of the CDR3 is TGTGCCAGCAACGTTTTAAGCTCCTACGAGCAGTACTTC. Translated: CASNVLSSYEQYF.

V gene TRBV14 combines with J gene TRBJ1-1; 7 nucleotides align to TRBD1. V lost 4 bases, J lost 0 bases, and 5 bases stayed unmatched. In germline, CDR1 is SGHDN, CDR2 FVKESK. The CDR3 loop spans 15 amino acids. CDR3: CASSLQGVMNTEAFF. The CDR3 DNA is TGTGCCAGCAGCCTTCAGGGGGTAATGAACACTGAAGCTTTCTTT.

V and J are TRBV29-1 and TRBJ1-6; 9 bases line up with TRBD1. The V and J ends lost 4 bases and 5 bases, in that order; junction bases with no gene match: 12. The CDR3 runs to 17 residues. Per the germline V gene, CDR1 is SQVTM and CDR2 is ANQGSEA. CDR3 sequence: CSVAEPSGTGNNSPLHF. CDR3 DNA sequence: TGCAGCGTTGCTGAACCTTCCGGGACAGGGAATAATTCACCCCTCCACTTT.

This clone turned up a few times. This chain links TRBV29-1 with TRBJ2-7; 7 bases match TRBD1. Germline CDR1 reads SQVTM; CDR2 reads ANQGSEA. V shed 6 bases, J shed 3 bases, and the junction held 5 bases outside the gene matches. The CDR3 consists of 12 residues. The CDR3 DNA sequence: TGCAGCGTGGGGGACAGAAACTACGAGCAGTACTTC. The encoded protein is CSVGDRNYEQYF.

Only one count was recorded for this clone. This chain joins TRBV5-1 and TRBJ1-2, with 8 positions matching TRBD1. The germline V gene encodes CDR1 SGHRS and CDR2 YFSETQ. This CDR3 has 16 residues. The junction had 14 bases not matched to a gene; V was cut back by 3 bases and J by 7 bases. This CDR3 reads CASSSSTGDGVGGYTF. CDR3 nucleotides: TGCGCCAGCAGCTCATCGACAGGGGATGGGGTTGGTGGCTACACCTTC. Full variable domain (outside the CDR3, taken from reference TRBV5-1 and TRBJ1-2): KAGVTQTPRYLIKTRGQQVTLSCSPISGHRSVSWYQQTPGQGLQFLFEYFSETQRNKGNFPGRFSGRQFSNSRSEMNVSTLELGDSALYLCASSSSTGDGVGGYTFGSGTRLTVV.